A single sample is the source of the 23 T cell receptor beta chains below, sequenced in a study of blood T cell repertoires in COVID-19. Assay: immunoSEQ multiplex PCR; the TCRdb copy retains only in-frame clones and omits some. The table shows around 87,000 clones, with approximately 90% occurring only once. Sequenced: peripheral blood. The receptor source for this set is a man aged 45 to 65 with acute or convalescent COVID-19.

The CDR3 nucleotides read TGTGCCAGCAAAGAGGATACAGGGAACACTGAAGCTTTCTTT. This translates into CASKEDTGNTEAFF. V gene TRBV3-1 (or the pseudogene TRBV3-2) combines with J gene TRBJ1-1; D may be TRBD1 (5 bases). Trimming removed 7 bases at V and 1 base at J, with 13 bases between. CDR3 size: 14 residues. The germline gives CDR1 LGHDT, CDR2 YNNKEL (reference sequence).

The rearrangement uses TRBV30 and TRBJ1-2, with D possibly TRBD1 on 5 matching bases. The CDR3 runs 12 residues. Germline assignment: CDR1 GTSNPN and CDR2 SVGIG (reference sequence). The V gene lost 2 bases and the J gene lost 7 bases, with 11 bases spanning the gap. CDR3 sequence (DNA): TGTGCCTGGAGTAAGGGGTGGAGTGGCTACACCTTC. It translates to CAWSKGWSGYTF.

The chain uses TRBV7-8 and TRBJ1-3, with 7 bases matching TRBD1. Germline-derived CDR1 and CDR2 are SGHVS and FQNEAQ. Trimming cost V 0 bases and J 10 bases; bases outside gene matches: 6. This CDR3 contains 14 residues. In DNA form, the CDR3 reads TGTGCCAGCAGCTTAGCAGGACAGGAAAGAACCATATATTTT. It translates to CASSLAGQERTIYF.

The chain joins TRBV6-5 to TRBJ1-5; TRBD1 matches at 9 bases. The germline V gene encodes CDR1 MNHEY and CDR2 SVGAGI. The junction had 6 bases not matched to a gene; V was cut back by 6 bases and J by 3 bases. The CDR3 is 15 amino acids. The CDR3 region is CASRDRGATNQPQHF. CDR3 coding DNA: TGTGCCAGCAGGGACAGGGGCGCAACCAATCAGCCCCAGCATTTT.

V gene TRBV5-5 combines with J gene TRBJ1-6, with no clear D. Trimming removed 0 bases from V and 0 bases from J, with 4 bases in between. Germline V gene data show CDR1 as SGHKS and CDR2 as YYEKEE (reference sequence). There are 15 residues in the CDR3. CDR3: CASSLGGSYNSPLHF. The CDR3 DNA reads TGTGCCAGCAGCTTGGGAGGCTCCTATAATTCACCCCTCCACTTT.

J is TRBJ2-1 and V is TRBV7-2; the match to TRBD2 covers 11 bases. In germline, CDR1 is SGHTA, CDR2 FQGNSA. V lost 5 bases and J lost 2; bases outside the gene matches: 2. The CDR3 is 15 residues long. The CDR3 sequence: CASSLSGGAYNEQFF. For the CDR3, the DNA is TGTGCCAGCAGCCTTAGCGGGGGGGCCTACAATGAGCAGTTCTTC.

About this clone itself: A read error may produce the germline difference seen at one junction end. The chain is built from TRBV7-7 and TRBJ1-3, with 9 bases matching TRBD1. CDR3 length: 16 amino acids. Germline loops: CDR1 SSHAT, CDR2 FNYEAQ (reference sequence). The CDR3 here is CASSPDRQGVGNTIYF. The CDR3 DNA is TGTGCTAGCAGCCCCGACCGACAGGGGGTCGGAAACACCATATATTTT.

The V and J genes are TRBV5-1 and TRBJ1-3, with D tentatively TRBD1 (5 bases). Germline CDR1 reads SGHRS; CDR2 reads YFSETQ. This CDR3 region has 16 residues. Trimming removed 0 bases from V and 3 bases from J, with 13 bases in between. The CDR3 reads CASSLDVGQVGNTIYF. CDR3 coding DNA: TGCGCCAGCAGCTTGGATGTGGGGCAGGTTGGAAACACCATATATTTT.

The chain recombines TRBV30 with TRBJ1-4; D is ambiguous. CDR3 length: 14 residues. Germline CDR1 is GTSNPN and CDR2 is SVGIG (reference sequence). Trimming left V 7 bases short and J 5 bases short, with 17 bases between. The CDR3 here is CASEERMPNEKLFF. DNA of the CDR3: TGTGCCTCGGAGGAGAGGATGCCAAATGAAAAACTGTTTTTT.

V and J are TRBV3-1 (or the pseudogene TRBV3-2) and TRBJ1-1; D is undetermined. Per the germline V gene, CDR1 is LGHDT and CDR2 is YNNKEL (reference sequence). This CDR3 is built from 14 residues. Trimming took 3 bases from V and 1 from J, leaving 9 bases between them. The CDR3 loop reads CASSHSGSNTEAFF. The CDR3 coding sequence is TGTGCCAGCAGCCACAGTGGCTCGAACACTGAAGCTTTCTTT.

This rearrangement joins TRBV6-5 to TRBJ1-1; D is uncertain. The germline CDR1 and CDR2 sequences are MNHEY and SVGAGI. V shed 10 bases and J shed 4 bases, with 22 bases lying between them. The CDR3 covers 15 residues. The CDR3 loop reads CAISRASGLGTEAFF. DNA for the CDR3: TGTGCCATCTCGAGGGCGAGTGGATTGGGCACTGAAGCTTTCTTT.

This clone was detected a few times. The chain combines TRBV7-9 with TRBJ2-1; D gene uncertain. The ends were cut back, 5 bases at V and 6 bases at J, with 8 bases in the middle. Germline lookup yields CDR1 SEHNR and CDR2 FQNEAQ (reference sequence). CDR3 length: 12 amino acids. The DNA of the CDR3 is TGTGCCAGCAGCAGGGTCAGCAATGAGCAGTTCTTC. It codes for CASSRVSNEQFF.

The chain employs TRBV28 and TRBJ2-7; no clear D. In germline, CDR1 is MDHEN, CDR2 SYDVKM. This CDR3 is 11 amino acids long. The ends were cut back, 6 bases at V and 3 bases at J, with 6 bases in the middle. The CDR3 DNA reads as TGTGCCAGCAGCAATCACTACGAGCAGTACGTC. This sequence encodes CASSNHYEQYV.

The chain joins TRBV18 to TRBJ1-1, with D perhaps matching TRBD1 (5 bases). Germline loops: CDR1 KGHSH, CDR2 LQKENI. This CDR3 spans 14 amino acids. The V gene lost 1 base and the J gene lost 0 bases, with 6 bases spanning the gap. The CDR3, as DNA: TGTGCCAGCTCACCACGGGGCTTGAACACTGAAGCTTTCTTT. It codes for CASSPRGLNTEAFF.

This clone occurred a few times. The rearrangement links TRBV6-5 to TRBJ1-2, with D possibly being TRBD1 (6 bases). Germline V gene lookup returns CDR1 MNHEY and CDR2 SVGAGI. V lost 7 bases and J 2 bases, leaving 17 bases between the germline ends. CDR3 length equals 15 residues. CDR3 DNA sequence: TGTGCCAGCACCACCCTTGGCCAGGGGAACTATGGCTACACCTTC. Its translation is CASTTLGQGNYGYTF.

V and J are TRBV29-1 and TRBJ2-7; D not resolved. The CDR3 totals 11 residues. The ends were cut back, 8 bases at V and 6 bases at J, with 14 bases in the middle. Per germline, CDR1 SQVTM and CDR2 ANQGSEA. CDR3 amino acids: CSTLSGTEQYF. The CDR3 bases are TGCAGCACCCTTTCGGGTACCGAGCAGTACTTC.

This chain joins TRBV14 and TRBJ2-1; TRBD2 aligns across 8 bases. This CDR3 region has 15 residues. Germline V gene lookup returns CDR1 SGHDN and CDR2 FVKESK. V dropped 3 bases and J dropped 7; count of bases not matched to a gene: 8. In nucleotides, the CDR3 is TGTGCCAGCAGCCAGACCGCGGGGGGCACTAATGAGCAGTTCTTC. Its translation: CASSQTAGGTNEQFF. Full variable domain (rest looked up from reference TRBV14 and TRBJ2-1): EAGVTQFPSHSVIEKGQTVTLRCDPISGHDNLYWYRRVMGKEIKFLLHFVKESKQDESGMPNNRFLAERTGGTYSTLKVQPAELEDSGVYFCASSQTAGGTNEQFFGPGTRLTVL.

This chain joins TRBV11-2 and TRBJ2-3, with D perhaps TRBD2 (5 bases). Per germline, CDR1 SGHAT and CDR2 FQNNGV. With 4 bases removed from V and 4 bases from J, the gap between germline ends came to 18 bases. The CDR3 loop spans 16 amino acids. CDR3 region: CASSSRGLAVADTQYF. The CDR3 bases are TGTGCCAGCAGCTCCCGTGGCCTAGCTGTTGCAGATACGCAGTATTTT.

The rearrangement links TRBV7-2 to TRBJ2-5, with D possibly matching TRBD2 (6 bases). The CDR3 runs 14 residues. Deletions cut 3 bases from V and 2 bases from J, with 10 bases between. Germline V lookup: CDR1 SGHTA, CDR2 FQGNSA. The CDR3 DNA reads TGTGCCAGCAGCTTTAGCGGAACACAAGAGACCCAGTACTTC. Translated, it gives CASSFSGTQETQYF.

This CDR3 is CASFALGAYEQYF. The CDR3 DNA follows: TGTGCCAGCTTTGCCTTGGGCGCCTACGAGCAGTACTTC. The chain employs TRBV6-4 and TRBJ2-7; the D is unclear. Trimming left V 8 bases short and J 2 bases short, with 13 bases between. This CDR3 contains 13 residues. Germline values: CDR1 MRHNA, CDR2 SNTAGT.

The chain couples TRBV7-9 to TRBJ2-7; 12 nucleotides align to TRBD2. Unmatched junction bases numbered 4, after V lost 7 bases and J lost 3 bases. The CDR3 is 14 amino acids. In germline, CDR1 is SEHNR, CDR2 FQNEAQ (reference sequence). CDR3 bases: TGTGCCAGCACCCTAGCGGGGGGGAACTACGAGCAGTACTTC. This translates into CASTLAGGNYEQYF.

CDR3 DNA: TGTGCCAGCAGCCGACGGGATGAAAAACTGTTTTTT. Amino acid sequence: CASSRRDEKLFF. This sequence joins TRBV4-2 and TRBJ1-4; D is unresolved. Germline CDR1 reads LGHNA; CDR2 reads YNFKEQ. CDR3 length: 12 residues. V shed 4 bases and J shed 6 bases, with 6 bases lying between them.

The genes are TRBV28 and TRBJ1-6; D possibly corresponds to TRBD1 (5 bases). V lost 4 bases to trimming and J lost 12 bases, with 19 bases between them. CDR1 MDHEN and CDR2 SYDVKM come from the germline V gene. The CDR3 runs to 15 residues. CDR3 sequence reads: CASSSGGGSWVPLHF. DNA for the CDR3: TGTGCCAGCAGTTCTGGGGGGGGTTCCTGGGTACCCCTCCACTTT.